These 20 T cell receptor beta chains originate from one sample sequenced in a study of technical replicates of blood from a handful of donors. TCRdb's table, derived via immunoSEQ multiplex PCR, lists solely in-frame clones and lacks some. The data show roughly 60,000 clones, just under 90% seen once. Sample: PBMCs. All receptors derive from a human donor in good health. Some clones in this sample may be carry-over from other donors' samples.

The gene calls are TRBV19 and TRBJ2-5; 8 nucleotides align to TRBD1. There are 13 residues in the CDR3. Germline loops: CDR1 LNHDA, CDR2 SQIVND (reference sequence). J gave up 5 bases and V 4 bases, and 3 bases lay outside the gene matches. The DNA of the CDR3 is TGTGCCAGTAGTACGGACAGGGTGGAGACCCAGTACTTC. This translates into CASSTDRVETQYF. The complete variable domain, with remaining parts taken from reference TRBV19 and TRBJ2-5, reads DGGITQSPKYLFRKEGQNVTLSCEQNLNHDAMYWYRQDPGQGLRLIYYSQIVNDFQKGDIAEGYSVSREKKESFPLTVTSAQKNPTAFYLCASSTDRVETQYFGPGTRLLVL.

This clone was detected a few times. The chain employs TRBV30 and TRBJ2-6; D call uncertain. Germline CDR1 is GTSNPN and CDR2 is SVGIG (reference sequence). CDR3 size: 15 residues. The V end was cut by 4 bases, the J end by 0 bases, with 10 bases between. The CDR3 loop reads CAWKTLSSGANVLTF. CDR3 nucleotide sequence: TGTGCCTGGAAGACTCTCAGCTCTGGGGCCAACGTCCTGACTTTC.

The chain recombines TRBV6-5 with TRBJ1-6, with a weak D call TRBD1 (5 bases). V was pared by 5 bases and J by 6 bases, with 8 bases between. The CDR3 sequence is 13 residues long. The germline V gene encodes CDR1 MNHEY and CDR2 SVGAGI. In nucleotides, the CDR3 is TGTGCCAGCAGTCCAGGGCCTAATTCACCCCTCCACTTT. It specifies CASSPGPNSPLHF.

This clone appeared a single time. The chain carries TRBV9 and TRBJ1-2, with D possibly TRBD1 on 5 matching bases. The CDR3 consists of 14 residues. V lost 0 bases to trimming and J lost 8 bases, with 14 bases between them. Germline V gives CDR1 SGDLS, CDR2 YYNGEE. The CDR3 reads CASSVGAGGRGYTF. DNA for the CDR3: TGTGCCAGCAGCGTAGGGGCCGGGGGTCGGGGCTACACCTTC.

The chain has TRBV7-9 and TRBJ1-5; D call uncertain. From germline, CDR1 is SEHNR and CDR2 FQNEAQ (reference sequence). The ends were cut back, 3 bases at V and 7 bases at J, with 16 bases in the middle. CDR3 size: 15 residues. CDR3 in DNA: TGTGCCAGCAGCTTGGTCGGGGTGGAGGGCCAGCCCCAGCATTTT. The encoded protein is CASSLVGVEGQPQHF.

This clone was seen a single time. The CDR3 here is CASSSSLALAQETQYF. CDR3 sequence (DNA): TGTGCCAGCAGTTCGTCTCTAGCGCTAGCCCAAGAGACCCAGTACTTC. This chain joins TRBV6-5 and TRBJ2-5, with D maybe TRBD2 (6 bases). The CDR3 contains 16 residues. Trimming cost V 4 bases and J 1 base, with 16 bases left between them. CDR1 is MNHEY and CDR2 is SVGAGI in the germline V gene.

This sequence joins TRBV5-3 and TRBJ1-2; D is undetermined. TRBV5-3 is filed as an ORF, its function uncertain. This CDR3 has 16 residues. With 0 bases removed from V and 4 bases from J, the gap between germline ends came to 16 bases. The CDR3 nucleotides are TGTGCCAGAAGCTTGGCGGCAGGCAGTAGAATCTATGGCTACACCTTC. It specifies CARSLAAGSRIYGYTF.

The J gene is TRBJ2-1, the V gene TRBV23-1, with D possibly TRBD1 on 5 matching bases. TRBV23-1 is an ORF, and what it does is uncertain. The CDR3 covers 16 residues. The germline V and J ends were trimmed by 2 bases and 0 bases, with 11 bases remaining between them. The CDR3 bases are TGCGCCAGCAGTCAAAACAGGTGTATCTCCTACAATGAGCAGTTCTTC. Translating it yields CASSQNRCISYNEQFF.

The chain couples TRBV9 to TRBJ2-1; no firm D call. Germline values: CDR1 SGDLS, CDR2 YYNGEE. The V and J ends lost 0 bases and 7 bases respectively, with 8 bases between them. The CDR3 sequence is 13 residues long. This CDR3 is CASSVGVSNEQFF. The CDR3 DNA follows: TGTGCCAGCAGCGTAGGAGTTTCAAATGAGCAGTTCTTC. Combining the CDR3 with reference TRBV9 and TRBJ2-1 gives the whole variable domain DSGVTQTPKHLITATGQRVTLRCSPRSGDLSVYWYQQSLDQGLQFLIQYYNGEERAKGNILERFSAQQFPDLHSELNLSSLELGDSALYFCASSVGVSNEQFFGPGTRLTVL.

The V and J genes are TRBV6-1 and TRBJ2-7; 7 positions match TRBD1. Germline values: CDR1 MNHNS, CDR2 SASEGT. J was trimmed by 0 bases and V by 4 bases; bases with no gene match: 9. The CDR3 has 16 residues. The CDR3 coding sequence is TGTGCCAGCAGTGTAAGCCACGGGACAGCCTCCTACGAGCAGTACTTC. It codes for CASSVSHGTASYEQYF.

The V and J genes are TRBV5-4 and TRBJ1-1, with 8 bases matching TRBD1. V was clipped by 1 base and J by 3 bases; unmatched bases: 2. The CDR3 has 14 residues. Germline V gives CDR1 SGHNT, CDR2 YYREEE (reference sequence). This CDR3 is CASSLTGGDTEAFF. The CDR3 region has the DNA TGTGCCAGCAGCTTGACAGGGGGAGACACTGAAGCTTTCTTT.

This CDR3 reads CASSLARAPYEQYF. The CDR3 region has the DNA TGTGCCAGCAGCTTGGCCAGGGCACCTTACGAGCAGTACTTC. The chain uses TRBV5-4 and TRBJ2-7; possibly TRBD1 for D (5 bases). CDR3 length: 14 residues. V lost 0 bases to trimming and J lost 4 bases, with 11 bases between them. Germline V gene data show CDR1 as SGHNT and CDR2 as YYREEE (reference sequence).

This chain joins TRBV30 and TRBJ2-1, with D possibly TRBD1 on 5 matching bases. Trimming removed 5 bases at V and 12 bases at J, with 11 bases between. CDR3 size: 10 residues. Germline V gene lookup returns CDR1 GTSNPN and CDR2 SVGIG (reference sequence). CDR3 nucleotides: TGTGCCTGGGGGGCGAGAGTGCAGTTCTTC. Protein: CAWGARVQFF.

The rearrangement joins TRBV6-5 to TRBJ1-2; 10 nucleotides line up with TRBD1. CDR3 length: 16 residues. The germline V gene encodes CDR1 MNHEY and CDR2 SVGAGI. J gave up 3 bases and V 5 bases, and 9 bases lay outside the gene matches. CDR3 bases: TGTGCCAGCAGTCACTGGACAGGGGGGTTGGACTATGGCTACACCTTC. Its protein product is CASSHWTGGLDYGYTF.

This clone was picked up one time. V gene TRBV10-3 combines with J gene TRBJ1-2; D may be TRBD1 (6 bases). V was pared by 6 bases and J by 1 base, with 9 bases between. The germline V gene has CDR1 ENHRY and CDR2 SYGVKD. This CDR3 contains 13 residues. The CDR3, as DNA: TGTGCCATCAGAGACAGGAATAACTATGGCTACACCTTC. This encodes CAIRDRNNYGYTF.

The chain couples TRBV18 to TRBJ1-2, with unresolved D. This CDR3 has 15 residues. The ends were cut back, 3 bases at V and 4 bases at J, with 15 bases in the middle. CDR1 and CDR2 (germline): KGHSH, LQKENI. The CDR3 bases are TGTGCCAGCTCACCCGACTCCCTCCGCGCCTATGGCTACACCTTC. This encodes CASSPDSLRAYGYTF.

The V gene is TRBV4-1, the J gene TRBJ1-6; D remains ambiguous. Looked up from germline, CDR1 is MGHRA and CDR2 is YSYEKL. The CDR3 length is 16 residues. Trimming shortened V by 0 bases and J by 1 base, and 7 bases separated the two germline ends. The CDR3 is CASSQEPGSYNSPLHF. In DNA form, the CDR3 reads TGCGCCAGCAGCCAAGAACCGGGGTCCTATAATTCACCCCTCCACTTT.

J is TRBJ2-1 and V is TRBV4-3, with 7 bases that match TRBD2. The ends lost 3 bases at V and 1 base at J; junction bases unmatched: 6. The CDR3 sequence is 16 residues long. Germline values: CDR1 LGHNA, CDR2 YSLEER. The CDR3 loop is CASSHVGAGSYNEQFF. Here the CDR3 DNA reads TGCGCCAGCAGCCACGTCGGAGCGGGGTCCTACAATGAGCAGTTCTTC.

CDR3 loop: CASSYDQGTRNTIYF. The CDR3 DNA is TGTGCCAGCAGTTACGACCAGGGAACAAGAAACACCATATATTTT. J is TRBJ1-3 and V is TRBV6-5; D might be TRBD1 (5 bases). The CDR3 runs 15 residues. Germline V CDR1 and CDR2: MNHEY, SVGAGI. V lost 2 bases, J lost 5 bases, and 13 bases lay in between.

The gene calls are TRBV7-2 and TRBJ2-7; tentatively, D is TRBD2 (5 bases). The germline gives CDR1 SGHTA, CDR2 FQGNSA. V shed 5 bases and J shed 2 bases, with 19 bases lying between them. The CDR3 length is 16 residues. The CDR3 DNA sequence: TGTGCCAGCAGCCCCTGGGGTGAGGGAGACGCCTACGAGCAGTACTTC. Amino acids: CASSPWGEGDAYEQYF. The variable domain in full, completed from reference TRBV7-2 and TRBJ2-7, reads GAGVSQSPSNKVTEKGKDVELRCDPISGHTALYWYRQSLGQGLEFLIYFQGNSAPDKSGLPSDRFSAERTGGSVSTLTIQRTQQEDSAVYLCASSPWGEGDAYEQYFGPGTRLTVT.